This T cell receptor (beta chain) is drawn from a study of blood T cell repertoires in COVID-19. Study-wide background: Samples taken during acute and convalescent COVID-19 were collected in the United States, Italy and Spain. The analysed material was cDNA or gDNA that came from T cells, B-cell-depleted T cells, or PBMCs.

Under the authors' procedure: From reference gene primer amplification, estimates of nucleated cell counts were derived. TCRdb's copy holds only in-frame clones and misses some; the assay was immunoSEQ multiplex PCR. That table is the source of V, J and clone size, and D and trimming were worked out from the DNA. Among 180,000 or so clones listed, approximately 78% were seen once. CDR1 SSHAT and CDR2 FNYEAQ come from the germline V gene (reference sequence). This CDR3 region has 14 residues. Notes on this clone: A junction end diverges from the germline sequence, so it may reflect a read error.

The sequenced sample was peripheral blood. The clonotype was recovered from an elderly woman with active or convalescent COVID-19. The V call is TRBV7-7, the J call TRBJ2-3; the D is unclear. The CDR3 is CASSPGSSTDTQYF. DNA of the CDR3: TGTGCTAGCAGCCCCGGGTCCAGCACAGATACGCAGTATTTT.